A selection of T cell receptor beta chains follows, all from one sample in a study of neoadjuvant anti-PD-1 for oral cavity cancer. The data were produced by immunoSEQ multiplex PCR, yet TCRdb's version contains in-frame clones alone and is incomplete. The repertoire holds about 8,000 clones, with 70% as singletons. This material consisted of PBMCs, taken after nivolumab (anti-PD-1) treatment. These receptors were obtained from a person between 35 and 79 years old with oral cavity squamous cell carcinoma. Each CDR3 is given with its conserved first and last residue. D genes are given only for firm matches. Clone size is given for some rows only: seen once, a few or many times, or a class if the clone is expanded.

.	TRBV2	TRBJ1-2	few	CASGDRSNYGYTF	TGTGCCAGCGGTGACAGGTCTAACTATGGCTACACCTTC
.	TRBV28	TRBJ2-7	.	CASSFPGGAYEQYF	TGTGCCAGCAGTTTCCCCGGAGGGGCCTACGAGCAGTACTTC
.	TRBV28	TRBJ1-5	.	CASSRDKSGTVDF	TGTGCCAGCAGCCGAGACAAATCCGGGACGGTGGATTTT
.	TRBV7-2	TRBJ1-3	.	CASSLGAGGNTIYF	TGTGCCAGCAGCTTAGGGGCAGGGGGAAACACCATATATTTT
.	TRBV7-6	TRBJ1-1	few	CASSLDLRVPNTEAFF	TGTGCCAGCAGCTTAGATCTCAGGGTTCCGAACACTGAAGCTTTCTTT
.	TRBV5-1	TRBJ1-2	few	CASSLGNARDGYTF	TGCGCCAGCAGCTTGGGGAATGCGCGGGATGGCTACACCTTC
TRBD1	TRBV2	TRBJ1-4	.	CASSESGTGGEKLFF	TGTGCCAGCAGTGAATCCGGGACAGGGGGTGAAAAACTGTTTTTT
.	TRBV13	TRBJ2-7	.	CASSFQDRTYEQYF	TGTGCCAGCAGCTTCCAAGACAGGACGTACGAGCAGTACTTC
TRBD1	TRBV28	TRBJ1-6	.	CASSLAGTGPGDSPLHF	TGTGCCAGCAGTTTGGCAGGGACAGGTCCCGGGGATTCACCCCTCCACTTT
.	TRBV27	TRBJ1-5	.	CASIPPDRFGPQHF	TGTGCCAGCATCCCTCCCGACAGGTTTGGTCCCCAGCATTTT
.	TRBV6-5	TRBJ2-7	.	CASSYSPGASYEQYF	TGTGCCAGCAGTTACTCGCCGGGGGCCTCCTACGAGCAGTACTTC
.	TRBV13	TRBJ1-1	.	CASRNGQLNTEAFF	TGTGCCAGCAGGAATGGACAGCTGAACACTGAAGCTTTCTTT
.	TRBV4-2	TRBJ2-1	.	CASSQDLLGLYEQFF	TGTGCCAGCAGCCAAGATTTGCTGGGACTGTATGAGCAGTTCTTC
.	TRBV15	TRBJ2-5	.	CATSRDRGDLETQYF	TGTGCCACCAGCAGAGATAGGGGAGATTTAGAGACCCAGTACTTC
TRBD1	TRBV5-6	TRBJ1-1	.	CASSHGGTGRQPQAEAFF	TGTGCCAGCAGTCACGGGGGGACAGGGAGGCAACCACAGGCGGAAGCTTTCTTT
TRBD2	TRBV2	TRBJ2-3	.	CASSWLAGAVDTQYF	TGTGCCAGCAGTTGGCTAGCGGGGGCGGTAGATACGCAGTATTTT
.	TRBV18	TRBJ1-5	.	CASSPAGSEPQHF	TGTGCCAGCTCACCCGCAGGGAGCGAGCCCCAGCATTTT
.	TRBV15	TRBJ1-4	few	CATSREVLATNEKLFF	TGTGCCACCAGCAGAGAGGTCCTTGCAACTAATGAAAAACTGTTTTTT
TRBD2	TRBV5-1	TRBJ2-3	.	CASSSLTSGGAADTQYF	TGCGCCAGCAGCTCTCTGACTAGCGGGGGGGCCGCTGATACGCAGTATTTT
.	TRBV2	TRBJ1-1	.	CASRESTEAFF	TGTGCCAGCAGAGAATCCACTGAAGCTTTCTTT
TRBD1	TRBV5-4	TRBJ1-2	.	CASSSGTDYGYTF	TGTGCCAGCAGCTCCGGGACAGACTATGGCTACACCTTC
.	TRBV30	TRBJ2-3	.	CAWSAMGPTGVDTQYF	TGTGCCTGGAGTGCGATGGGACCGACGGGAGTAGATACGCAGTATTTT
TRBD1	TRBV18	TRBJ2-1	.	CASSQGQGHNEQFF	TGTGCCAGCTCACAGGGACAGGGCCACAATGAGCAGTTCTTC
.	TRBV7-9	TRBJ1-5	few	CASSLAGFNQPQHF	TGTGCCAGCAGCTTAGCAGGTTTCAATCAGCCCCAGCATTTT
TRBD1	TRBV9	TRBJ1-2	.	CASSVSPDRVYGYTF	TGTGCCAGCAGCGTAAGCCCAGACAGGGTGTATGGCTACACCTTC
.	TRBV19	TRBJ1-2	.	CASSRNYGYTF	TGTGCCAGTAGTAGGAACTATGGCTACACCTTC
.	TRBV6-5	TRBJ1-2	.	CASSYNRAAGYTF	TGTGCCAGCAGTTACAACAGGGCTGCGGGCTACACCTTC
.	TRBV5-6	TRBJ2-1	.	CASSLGTDNEQFF	TGTGCCAGCAGCTTGGGGACAGACAATGAGCAGTTCTTC
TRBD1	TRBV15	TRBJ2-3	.	CATKPGQGLRDTQYF	TGTGCCACCAAACCGGGACAGGGCTTACGAGATACGCAGTATTTT
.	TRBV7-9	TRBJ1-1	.	CASNLNRGTEAFF	TGTGCCAGCAACCTCAATCGGGGGACTGAAGCTTTCTTT
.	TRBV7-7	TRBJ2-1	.	CASSPFTPGSLNEQFF	TGTGCCAGCTCCCCTTTCACCCCCGGGAGCCTGAATGAGCAGTTCTTC